This T cell receptor (beta chain) was sequenced for a study of naive and memory T cell subsets (dated by TCRdb to about 2017). At the level of the whole study: An open-source, UMI-based TCR alpha and beta sequencing pipeline was applied to sorted naive and memory peripheral blood T cell subsets. Complete agreement was observed between the functional CMV T cell responses and the IgG serology results. RNA was DNase-treated and reverse transcribed with TCR constant-region primers, mostly using SuperScript III. What the work shows at the level of the full study, not this receptor alone: Following error correction, more than 95% of naive TCR sequences occurred only once, which made naive abundance distributions much steeper than those of memory subsets. In both CD4 and CD8 cells, a rise in Gini index and a fall in Shannon and inverse Simpson diversity were observed from naive through CM, EM and EMRA. A power law was followed by TCR abundance, with an exponent that differed between naive and memory subsets but was consistent across the three individuals. RNA-based TCR counts may be influenced by expression changes linked to T cell activation and differentiation. The repertoire findings for the naive and memory subsets could not be validated against a ground truth, as none was available. A clonotype was defined as a single alpha or beta chain sequence rather than as a paired alpha/beta receptor.

From the second PCR step onward, the TCR alpha chain libraries and the TCR beta chain libraries were amplified separately. The CMV status of each donor was determined by measuring IFNgamma production from CD4+ T cells after fresh PBMCs had been stimulated overnight with CMV viral lysate. CD4 T cells were positively selected with Miltenyi beads, followed by positive selection of CD8 T cells from the CD4-negative fraction. Cells stained for CD3, CD4, CD8, CD45RA, CD27 and a live/dead dye were sorted on a BD Aria II into four subsets by CD45RA and CD27. Three healthy volunteers provided blood, and the blood of each volunteer was split into CD4 and CD8 T cells and then into four differentiation subsets. Approximately 120 ml of peripheral blood was drawn per donor, and PBMC were isolated by Ficoll-Paque PLUS density-gradient centrifugation. The sorted cells were lysed in RLT buffer, after which RNA was extracted using a Qiagen RNeasy kit and kept at -80 degrees C.

Of note for this clonotype: Its recognized antigen is unknown. Base qualities are not recorded, but no much larger clone differs from it by a single base.

From the cysteine through the phenylalanine, the CDR3 covers 13 amino acids. Only the CDR3 portion is preserved as DNA: 39 bases, with reading frame beginning at the first base. The junction carries 3 bases between V and J, which are trimmed by 0 bases and 1 base respectively. The germline V gene encodes CDR1 LNHDA and CDR2 SQIVND (reference sequence). Libraries came from UMI-ligation and nested PCR. To cover both TRBC1 and TRBC2, the beta constant-region primer consisted of an equimolar mix of two oligonucleotides. The ligated cDNA went through four rounds of PCR with nested alpha and beta constant-region primers together with the SP2 primer. A single-stranded oligonucleotide bearing the SP2 primer plus a 12-nucleotide UMI was ligated onto the 3' end of the cDNA by T4 RNA ligase 1. Incubation of the ligation reaction was carried out at 16 degrees C for roughly 19-24 hours. To avoid over-amplification, PCR2 was usually performed as a SYBR Green qPCR and halted once a predetermined threshold was reached. Apart from the first purification, every purification step used Agencourt AMPure XP magnetic beads. Library quantification was done by Qubit, followed by a TapeStation check on which the main peak was expected at around 650 bp. The pooled libraries were sequenced on an Illumina MiSeq using v2 2x251 paired-end kits, which usually yielded about 0.9-2.1 million reads per sample. Each sample library was pooled at 4 nM, and about 4.5-7% PhiX was included to improve cluster recognition. The authors' pipeline ran thus. FASTQ reads processed by Demultiplexor were assigned V and J genes by Decombinator through tag matching that tolerated a single base-pair mismatch. By using UMIs, Collapsinator corrected both sequencing errors and the frequency errors caused by PCR heterogeneity. TCRs were translated and CDR3s were extracted from the conserved cysteine to the FGXG phenylalanine by CDR3Translator, with non-productive sequences being flagged. Gini, Shannon entropy and inverse Simpson indices were calculated on repertoires that had been subsampled to equal numbers of UMI-defined TCRs. Power-law fits to clonotype abundance distributions were performed by maximum likelihood within the linear range. On one naive CD8 sample, the pipeline and MIGEC gave similar UMI counts, unique TCR numbers and clonal distributions. A set of approximately 6,800 CMV-associated CDR3 sequences, compiled from VDJdb and a published dataset, was used to search the repertoires. TCRdb trimmed public reads at Q25 via fastp, called clones via MiXCR and kept in-frame beta chains. Entries that share a CDR3 protein sequence are merged under the most common genes and DNA. These V and J calls rely on TCRdb rather than the paper's analysis. Recorded for this sample are 95,000 to 150,000 distinct CDR3 sequences; roughly 36% of them occurred a single time. In total, the top ten clones hold around 0.92% of the sample.

Sample: central memory CD4+ T cells from blood. The cell subset or site label corresponds to: central memory, CD45RA- CD27+. This clonotype originated in a human donor in good health. Recombination linked TRBV19 to TRBJ1-1, with no reliable assignment of the D segment. The CDR3 is CASSIDRNTEAFF. In nucleotides, the sequence is TGTGCCAGTAGTATAGATCGGAACACTGAAGCTTTCTTT.